Listed below are T cell receptor beta chains from one sample, sequenced in a study of resident and recirculating memory T cells in vitiligo. The assay was immunoSEQ multiplex PCR, and TCRdb's table has in-frame clones only and misses some. Here the sample spans fewer than 85,000 clones, 92% being singletons. The sequenced sample consisted of blood. These receptors were obtained from a male donor with vitiligo. CDR3s include the opening cysteine and the closing phenylalanine or tryptophan. The D gene is left open where the match is weak. Only part of the rows carry a size: once, few, many, or a class if the clone is expanded.

>NA|TRBD1|TRBV19|TRBJ1-5
TGTGCCAGTAGAGGTGCGGACAGGGGAGTCCGCAATCAGCCCCAGCATTTT
CASRGADRGVRNQPQHF
>once|TRBD2|TRBV18|TRBJ2-3
TGTGCCAGCTCACGCCAATCTAGCGGCGGCACAGATACGCAGTATTTT
CASSRQSSGGTDTQYF
>NA|NA|TRBV6-1|TRBJ2-1
TGTGCCAGCAGTGGTAGCAGCTCCTACAATGAGCAGTTCTTC
CASSGSSSYNEQFF
>NA|TRBD1|TRBV5-1|TRBJ1-1
TGCGCCAGCAGCTTGTTGAGGGGACAGGCTGAAGCTTTCTTT
CASSLLRGQAEAFF
>NA|NA|TRBV4-2|TRBJ2-2
TGTGCCAGCAGCCAAGGGTCGAGAAGCTATAACACCGGGGAGCTGTTTTTT
CASSQGSRSYNTGELFF
>NA|NA|TRBV9|TRBJ1-2
TGTGCCAGCAGCGTAGGAGCTCCAGGGGCCTATGGCTACACCTTC
CASSVGAPGAYGYTF
>once|NA|TRBV27|TRBJ2-1
TGTGCCAGCAGTCTCTACCGTAATGAGCAGTTCTTC
CASSLYRNEQFF
>NA|NA|TRBV28|TRBJ2-7
TGTGCCAGCAGCCCACGGGAAGCCCCCTACGAGCAGTACTTC
CASSPREAPYEQYF
>NA|NA|TRBV6-1|TRBJ2-1
TGTGCCACAGGGCCGGGGGACTCCTACAATGAGCAGTTCTTC
CATGPGDSYNEQFF
>NA|NA|TRBV19|TRBJ2-7
TGTGCCAGTAGTATAGATCTAGTGTATATCCACGAGCAGTACTTC
CASSIDLVYIHEQYF
>NA|TRBD1|TRBV6-5|TRBJ2-7
TGTGCCAGCCGGACAGGGCGGAACTACGAGCAGTACTTC
CASRTGRNYEQYF
>NA|TRBD2|TRBV7-2|TRBJ2-5
TGTGCCAGCAGCGCAGCGGGAGGATACGAGACCCAGTACTTC
CASSAAGGYETQYF
>NA|NA|TRBV28|TRBJ1-3
TGTGCCAGCAGTTCGGAGGGGAACACCATATATTTT
CASSSEGNTIYF
>NA|TRBD2|TRBV7-3|TRBJ2-1
TGTGCCAGCAGCTCTAAGGCCCTAGCGGGAGCCATCCGAACAAATGAGCAGTTCTTC
CASSSKALAGAIRTNEQFF
>NA|NA|TRBV11-2|TRBJ2-3
TGTGCCAGCAGCTTTGAAGGCCGAGGAGATACGCAGTATTTT
CASSFEGRGDTQYF
>NA|NA|TRBV9|TRBJ2-3
TGTGCCAGCAGCGTAGGCGGTAGCACAGATACGCAGTATTTT
CASSVGGSTDTQYF
>NA|NA|TRBV5-4|TRBJ2-7
TGTGCCAGCAGCTGGGGGACTCTTCCCTACGAGCAGTACTTC
CASSWGTLPYEQYF
>NA|NA|TRBV9|TRBJ2-3
TGTGCCAGCAGCGTTACCCGGGGCACAGATACGCAGTATTTT
CASSVTRGTDTQYF
>NA|NA|TRBV9|TRBJ2-2
TGTGCCAGCACCCTTAGGGTCCAGGGCGGGGAGCTGTTTTTT
CASTLRVQGGELFF
>NA|NA|TRBV7-9|TRBJ2-1
TGTGCCAGCACACGGCAGGGGAGCTCCTACAATGAGCAGTTCTTC
CASTRQGSSYNEQFF
>NA|NA|TRBV7-8|TRBJ1-1
TGTGCCAGCAGGGAGAGGGAAGGGTTGAACACTGAAGCTTTCTTT
CASREREGLNTEAFF
>NA|NA|TRBV6-7|TRBJ1-2
TGTGCCAGCAGTTACTCGAAGCGGGGGAGTAAGCTCTATGGCTACACCTTC
CASSYSKRGSKLYGYTF
>NA|NA|TRBV27|TRBJ2-7
TGTGCCAGCAGTAGCGCGACAGGGAGGAGCTCCTACGAGCAGTACTTC
CASSSATGRSSYEQYF
>NA|NA|TRBV7-8|TRBJ2-7
TGTGCCAGCAGCTTAGGTCGACAGGAGCCCCTCCACGAGCAGTACTTC
CASSLGRQEPLHEQYF
>NA|NA|TRBV5-1|TRBJ2-1
TGCGCCAGCAGCTTGGGACAGGATGTCTCCTACAATGAGCAGTTCTTC
CASSLGQDVSYNEQFF
>once|NA|TRBV7-9|TRBJ1-4
TGTGCCAGCAGTCCCCAGACAGGACTCGGGGAAAAACTGTTTTTT
CASSPQTGLGEKLFF
>NA|TRBD1|TRBV27|TRBJ1-4
TGTGCCAGCCGGGACAGGGCGTCAAGTTGGGAAAAACTGTTTTTT
CASRDRASSWEKLFF
>few|NA|TRBV28|TRBJ1-2
TGTGCCAGCAGTACGATGGGGTCAGTACAGGATTATGGCTACACCTTC
CASSTMGSVQDYGYTF
>NA|NA|TRBV21-1|TRBJ2-7
TGTGCCAGCAGGGGTATAAGCGGGAGAGGGAGCGAGCAGTACTTC
CASRGISGRGSEQYF
>NA|NA|TRBV4-1|TRBJ1-1
TGCGCCAGCATCGGGGAGATAGGACAGACCAACACTGAAGCTTTCTTT
CASIGEIGQTNTEAFF
>NA|NA|TRBV21-1|TRBJ1-2
TGTGCCAGCAGCAAAAAAAGCCTAGAGATTGGCTACACCTTC
CASSKKSLEIGYTF
>NA|NA|TRBV5-6|TRBJ1-4
TGTGCCAGCAGCTTTGGGCAGGGGAGAGAAAAACTGTTTTTT
CASSFGQGREKLFF
>NA|TRBD1|TRBV19|TRBJ1-2
TGTGCCAGTAGACTGACAGGGGGCAGCTATGGCTACACCTTC
CASRLTGGSYGYTF
>NA|NA|TRBV15|TRBJ1-2
TGTGCCACCAGCAGGGCCAGCGCCTATGGCTACACCTTC
CATSRASAYGYTF
>NA|TRBD1|TRBV10-1|TRBJ2-5
TGCGCCAGCAGTGAGTCGGAACAGGGGTCCGAGGAGACCCAGTACTTC
CASSESEQGSEETQYF
>NA|NA|TRBV6-1|TRBJ1-2
TGTGCCAGCAGTGAACTTCCCGGGTTCTCTGAGTGCACCTTC
CASSELPGFSECTF
>NA|NA|TRBV7-9|TRBJ1-6
TGTGCCAGCAGCCGCCTGGGAGGGAACGAGGCACCCCTCCACTTT
CASSRLGGNEAPLHF
>NA|NA|TRBV5-1|TRBJ2-1
TGCGCCAGCAGCTTCAGGCAGGGAGGCAATGAGCAGTTCTTC
CASSFRQGGNEQFF
>NA|TRBD2|TRBV7-2|TRBJ2-3
TGTGCCAGCAGCTGGCGACTAGCGACCAACACAGATACGCAGTATTTT
CASSWRLATNTDTQYF
>NA|TRBD2|TRBV9|TRBJ2-7
TGTGCCAGCAGCAGAAGCGGGAGCTCCTACGAGCAGTACTTC
CASSRSGSSYEQYF
>NA|TRBD2|TRBV5-1|TRBJ2-5
TGCGCCAGCAGCTTGGGAGCCGTGGGGGGGGAGACCCAGTACTTC
CASSLGAVGGETQYF
>NA|TRBD2|TRBV4-1|TRBJ2-7
TGCGCCAGCAGCCAAGATCCCCCCCTGGGGGCTAGCGGGAACCTTGGGGAGCAGTACTTC
CASSQDPPLGASGNLGEQYF